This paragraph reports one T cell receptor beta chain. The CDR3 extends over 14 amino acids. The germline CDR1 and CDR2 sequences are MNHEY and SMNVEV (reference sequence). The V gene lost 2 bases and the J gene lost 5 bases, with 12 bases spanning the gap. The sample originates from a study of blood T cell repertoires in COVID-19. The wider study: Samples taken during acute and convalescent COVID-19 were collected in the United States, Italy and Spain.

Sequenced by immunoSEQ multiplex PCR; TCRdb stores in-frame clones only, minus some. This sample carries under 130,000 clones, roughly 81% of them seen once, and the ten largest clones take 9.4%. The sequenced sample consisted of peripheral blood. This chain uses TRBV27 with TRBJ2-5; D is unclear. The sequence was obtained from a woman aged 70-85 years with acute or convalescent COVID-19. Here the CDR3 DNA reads TGTGCCAGCAGTTTAGGTAGTGTCGCGGAGACCCAGTACTTC. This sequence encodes CASSLGSVAETQYF.